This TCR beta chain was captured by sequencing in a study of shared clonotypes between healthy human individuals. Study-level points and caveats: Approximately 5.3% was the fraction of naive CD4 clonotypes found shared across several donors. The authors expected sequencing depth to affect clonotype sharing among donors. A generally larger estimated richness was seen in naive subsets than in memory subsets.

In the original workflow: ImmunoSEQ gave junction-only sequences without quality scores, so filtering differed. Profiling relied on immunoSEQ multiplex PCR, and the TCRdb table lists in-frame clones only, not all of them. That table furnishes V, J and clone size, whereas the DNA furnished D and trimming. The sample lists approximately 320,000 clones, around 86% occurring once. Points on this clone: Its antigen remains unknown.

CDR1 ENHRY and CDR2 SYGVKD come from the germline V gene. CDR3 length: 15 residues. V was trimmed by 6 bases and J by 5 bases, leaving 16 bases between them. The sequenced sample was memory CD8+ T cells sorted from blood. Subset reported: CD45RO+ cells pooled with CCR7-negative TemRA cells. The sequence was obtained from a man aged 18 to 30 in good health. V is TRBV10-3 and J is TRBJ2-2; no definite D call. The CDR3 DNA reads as TGTGCCATCAGGCCCGCGAAAGGGAAAACCGGGGAGCTGTTTTTT. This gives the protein CAIRPAKGKTGELFF.